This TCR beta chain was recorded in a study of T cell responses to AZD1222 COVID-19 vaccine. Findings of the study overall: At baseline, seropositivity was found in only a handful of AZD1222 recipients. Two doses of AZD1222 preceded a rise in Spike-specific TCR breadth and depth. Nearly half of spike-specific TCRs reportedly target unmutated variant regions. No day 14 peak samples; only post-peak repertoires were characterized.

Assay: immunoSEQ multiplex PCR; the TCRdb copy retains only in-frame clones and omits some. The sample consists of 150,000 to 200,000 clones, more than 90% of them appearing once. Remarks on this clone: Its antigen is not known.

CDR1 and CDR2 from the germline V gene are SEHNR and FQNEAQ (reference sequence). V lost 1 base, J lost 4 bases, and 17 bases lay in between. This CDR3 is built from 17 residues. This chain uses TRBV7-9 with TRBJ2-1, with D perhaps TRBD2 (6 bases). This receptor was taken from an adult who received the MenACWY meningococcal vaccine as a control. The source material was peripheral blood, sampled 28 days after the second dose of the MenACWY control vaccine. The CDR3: CASSLGWGGASYNEQFF. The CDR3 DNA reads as TGTGCCAGCAGCTTAGGGTGGGGCGGGGCTTCATACAATGAGCAGTTCTTC.